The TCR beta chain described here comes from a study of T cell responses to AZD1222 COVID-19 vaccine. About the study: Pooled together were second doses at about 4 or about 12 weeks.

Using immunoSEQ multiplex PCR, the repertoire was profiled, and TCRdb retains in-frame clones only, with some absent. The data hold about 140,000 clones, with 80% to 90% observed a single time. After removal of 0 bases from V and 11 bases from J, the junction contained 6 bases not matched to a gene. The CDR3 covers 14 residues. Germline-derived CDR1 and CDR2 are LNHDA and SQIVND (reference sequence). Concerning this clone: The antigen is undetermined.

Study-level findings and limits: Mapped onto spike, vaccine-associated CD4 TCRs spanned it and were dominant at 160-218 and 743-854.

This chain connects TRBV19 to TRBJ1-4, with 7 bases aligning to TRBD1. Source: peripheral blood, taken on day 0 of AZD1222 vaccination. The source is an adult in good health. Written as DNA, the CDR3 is TGTGCCAGTAGTATAGAAGGGGGCGAGAGGAAACTGTTTTTT. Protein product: CASSIEGGERKLFF.